The entry below describes one T cell receptor beta chain. This specimen comes from a study of blood T cell repertoires in COVID-19. Study-level information: Acute and convalescent COVID-19 samples came from the United States, Italy and Spain. T cells, B-cell-depleted T cells, or PBMCs supplied cDNA or gDNA.

Original methodology: Amplification of reference gene primers was used by the study to estimate nucleated cell counts. Repertoires were generated with immunoSEQ multiplex PCR, while TCRdb's copy carries only in-frame clones and drops some. V and J calls and clone size are as listed in that table; D and trimming were resolved from the DNA. The table shows under 400,000 clones, with around 90% occurring only once. This TCR came from a young man with active or convalescent COVID-19. Sequencing was done on a sample of peripheral blood.

Written as DNA, the CDR3 is TGTGCCACCAGTGAGGGACAGGGCTACGAGCAGTACTTC. It is translated as CATSEGQGYEQYF. V and J are TRBV24-1 and TRBJ2-7; TRBD1 matches 9 bases. With 4 bases clipped from V and 3 bases from J, the junction kept 0 bases outside the gene matches. Germline V gene sequence: CDR1 KGHDR, CDR2 SFDVKD. CDR3 size: 13 residues.